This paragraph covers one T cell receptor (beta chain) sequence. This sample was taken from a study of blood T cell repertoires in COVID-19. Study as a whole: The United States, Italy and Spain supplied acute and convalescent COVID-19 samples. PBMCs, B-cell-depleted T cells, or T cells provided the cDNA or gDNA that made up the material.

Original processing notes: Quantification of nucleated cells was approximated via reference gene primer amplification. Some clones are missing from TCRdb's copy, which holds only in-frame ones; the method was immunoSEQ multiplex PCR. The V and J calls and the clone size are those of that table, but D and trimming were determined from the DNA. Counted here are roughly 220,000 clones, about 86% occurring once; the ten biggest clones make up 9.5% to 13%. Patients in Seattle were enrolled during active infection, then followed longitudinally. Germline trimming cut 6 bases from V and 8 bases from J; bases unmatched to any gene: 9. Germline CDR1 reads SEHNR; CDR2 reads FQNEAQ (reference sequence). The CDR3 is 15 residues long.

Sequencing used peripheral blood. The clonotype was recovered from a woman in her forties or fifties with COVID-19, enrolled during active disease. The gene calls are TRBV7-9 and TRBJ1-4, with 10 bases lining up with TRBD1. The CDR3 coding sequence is TGTGCCAGCAGTATATCCCGGGACAGGGGCGAAAAACTGTTTTTT. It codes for CASSISRDRGEKLFF. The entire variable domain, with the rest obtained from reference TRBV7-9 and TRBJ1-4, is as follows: DTGVSQNPRHKITKRGQNVTFRCDPISEHNRLYWYRQTLGQGPEFLTYFQNEAQLEKSRLLSDRFSAERPKGSFSTLEIQRTEQGDSAMYLCASSISRDRGEKLFFGSGTQLSVL.